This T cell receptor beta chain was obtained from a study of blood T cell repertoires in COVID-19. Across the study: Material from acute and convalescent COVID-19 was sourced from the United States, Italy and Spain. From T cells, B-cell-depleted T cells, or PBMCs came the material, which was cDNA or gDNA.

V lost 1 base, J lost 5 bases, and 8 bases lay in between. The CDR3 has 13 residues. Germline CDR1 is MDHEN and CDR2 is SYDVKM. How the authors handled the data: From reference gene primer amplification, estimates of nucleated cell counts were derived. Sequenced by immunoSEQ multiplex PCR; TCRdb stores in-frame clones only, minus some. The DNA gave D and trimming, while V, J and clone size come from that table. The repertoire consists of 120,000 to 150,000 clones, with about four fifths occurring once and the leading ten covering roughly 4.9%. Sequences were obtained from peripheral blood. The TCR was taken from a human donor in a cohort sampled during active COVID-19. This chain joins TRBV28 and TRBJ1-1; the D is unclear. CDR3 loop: CASSLLAGTEAFF. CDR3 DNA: TGTGCCAGCAGTTTATTGGCGGGGACTGAAGCTTTCTTT.